This TCR beta chain was identified during a study of cytomegalovirus exposure and HLA in healthy donors. Both 60 Vbeta primers and 13 Jbeta primers went into the PCR. TCRdb keeps only in-frame clones here, not all; method: immunoSEQ multiplex PCR. The sample has approximately 52,000 clones, and its top ten clones hold around 9%. The CDR3 contains 14 residues. Trimming took off 7 bases at V and 6 bases at J, with 17 bases between the two ends. CDR1 and CDR2 (germline): MDHEN, SYDVKM. The receptor was derived from a man in his fifties or sixties in good health and CMV-seropositive. The V call is TRBV28, the J call TRBJ2-3; possible D gene TRBD2, 6 bases. Sequencing input: PBMCs. This CDR3 is CASIGEDAPDTQYF. DNA of the CDR3: TGTGCCAGCATTGGGGAGGACGCACCGGATACGCAGTATTTT.